The 3 T cell receptor beta chains presented below share a single source sample, sequenced in a study of blood T cell repertoires in COVID-19 (dated by TCRdb to 2019 to 2021). The library was made by the immunoSEQ multiplex PCR assay. TCRdb provides this immuneACCESS table in a form limited to in-frame rearrangements. Some clones are lacking; in checked studies, under half of them reflect an unresolved V gene, and why the rest are absent is not known. The sample yields about 210,000 clones; roughly 79% were counted once. The top ten clonotypes cover just under 9% of the sample. The sequenced sample consisted of PBMCs or T cells enriched from blood (not recorded which). These receptors were taken from a woman aged 45 to 65 with acute COVID-19.

This clone has just one count. This chain links TRBV18 with TRBJ2-5; 9 bases are shared with TRBD2. Germline V gives CDR1 KGHSH, CDR2 LQKENI. The CDR3 totals 15 residues. V was clipped by 3 bases and J by 6 bases; unmatched bases: 8. The CDR3 DNA reads TGTGCCAGCTCACCGGGCGGGGGGGCCAGAAAGACCCAGTACTTC. This codes for CASSPGGGARKTQYF.

The chain joins TRBV30 to TRBJ2-3, with D maybe TRBD1 (5 bases). The CDR3 totals 14 residues. Germline V CDR1 and CDR2: GTSNPN, SVGIG (reference sequence). The V gene lost 0 bases and the J gene lost 6 bases, with 13 bases spanning the gap. CDR3 nucleotides: TGTGCCTGGAGTGTATCCAGGGCTACGGATACGCAGTATTTT. Protein sequence: CAWSVSRATDTQYF.

The chain links TRBV7-2 to TRBJ2-2; possibly TRBD2 for D (6 bases). V was shortened by 5 bases and J by 1 base, with 14 bases between the two germline ends. This CDR3 is 16 amino acids long. Germline lookup yields CDR1 SGHTA and CDR2 FQGNSA. This chain's CDR3 is CASSPQRVQNTGELFF. DNA for the CDR3: TGTGCCAGCAGCCCCCAGCGGGTGCAGAACACCGGGGAGCTGTTTTTT.